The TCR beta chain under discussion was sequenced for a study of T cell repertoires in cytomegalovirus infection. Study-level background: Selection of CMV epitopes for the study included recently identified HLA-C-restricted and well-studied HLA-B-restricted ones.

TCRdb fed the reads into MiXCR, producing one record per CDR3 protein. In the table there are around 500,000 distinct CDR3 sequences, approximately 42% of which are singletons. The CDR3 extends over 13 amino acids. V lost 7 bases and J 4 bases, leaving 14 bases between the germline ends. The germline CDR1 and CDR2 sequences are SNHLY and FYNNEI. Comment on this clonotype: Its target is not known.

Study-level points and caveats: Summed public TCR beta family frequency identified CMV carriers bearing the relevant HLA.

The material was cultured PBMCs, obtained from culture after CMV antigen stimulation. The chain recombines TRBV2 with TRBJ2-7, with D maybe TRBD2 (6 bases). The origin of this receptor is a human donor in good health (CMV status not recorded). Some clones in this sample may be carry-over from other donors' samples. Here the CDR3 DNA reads TGTGCCAGCAAACCGGGACTGAGATACGAGCAGTACTTC. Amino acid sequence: CASKPGLRYEQYF.